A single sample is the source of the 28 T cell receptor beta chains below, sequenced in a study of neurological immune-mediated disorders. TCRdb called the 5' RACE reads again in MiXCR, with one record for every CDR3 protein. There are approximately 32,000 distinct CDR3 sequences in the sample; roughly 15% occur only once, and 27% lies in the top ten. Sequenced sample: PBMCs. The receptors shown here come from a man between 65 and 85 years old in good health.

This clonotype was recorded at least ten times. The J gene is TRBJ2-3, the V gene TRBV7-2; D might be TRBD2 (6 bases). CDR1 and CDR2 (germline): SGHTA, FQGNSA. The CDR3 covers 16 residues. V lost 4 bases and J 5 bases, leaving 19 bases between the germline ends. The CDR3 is CASSWGLTGAGDTQYF. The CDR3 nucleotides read TGTGCCAGCAGCTGGGGACTCACTGGGGCGGGAGATACGCAGTATTTT.

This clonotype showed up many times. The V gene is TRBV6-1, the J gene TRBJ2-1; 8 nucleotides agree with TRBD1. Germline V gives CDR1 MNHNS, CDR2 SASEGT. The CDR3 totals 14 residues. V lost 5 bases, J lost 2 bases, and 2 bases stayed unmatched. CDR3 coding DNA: TGTGCCAGCAGTTTGGGACAGGCCTACAATGAGCAGTTCTTC. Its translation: CASSLGQAYNEQFF.

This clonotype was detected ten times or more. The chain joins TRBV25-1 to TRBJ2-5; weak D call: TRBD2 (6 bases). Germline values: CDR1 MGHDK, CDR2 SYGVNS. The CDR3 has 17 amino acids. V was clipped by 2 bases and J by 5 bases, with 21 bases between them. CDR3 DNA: TGTGCCAGCAGTGAAGGGGGGACGTCCGGAGGAGAGGAGACCCAGTACTTC. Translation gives CASSEGGTSGGEETQYF.

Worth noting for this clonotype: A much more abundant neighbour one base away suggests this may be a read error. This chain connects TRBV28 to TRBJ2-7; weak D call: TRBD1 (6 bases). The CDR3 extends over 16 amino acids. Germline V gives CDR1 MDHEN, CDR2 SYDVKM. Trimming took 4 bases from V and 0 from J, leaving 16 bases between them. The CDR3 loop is CASSSTGTPSSYEQYF. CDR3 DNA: TGTGCCAGCAGTTCTACCGGGACACCGAGCTCCTACGAGCAGTACTTC.

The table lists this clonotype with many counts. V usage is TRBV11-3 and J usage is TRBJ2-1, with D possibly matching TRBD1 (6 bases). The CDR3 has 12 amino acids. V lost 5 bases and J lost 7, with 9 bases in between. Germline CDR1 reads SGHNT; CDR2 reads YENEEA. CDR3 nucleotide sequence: TGTGCCAGCAGCCGCACAGGGAATGAGCAGTTCTTC. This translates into CASSRTGNEQFF.

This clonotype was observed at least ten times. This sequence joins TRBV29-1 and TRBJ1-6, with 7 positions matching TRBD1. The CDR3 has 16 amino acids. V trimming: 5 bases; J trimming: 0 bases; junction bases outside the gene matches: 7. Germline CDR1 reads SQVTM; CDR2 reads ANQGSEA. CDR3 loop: CSVRTGASSYNSPLHF. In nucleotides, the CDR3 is TGCAGCGTTCGAACAGGGGCGAGCTCCTATAATTCACCCCTCCACTTT.

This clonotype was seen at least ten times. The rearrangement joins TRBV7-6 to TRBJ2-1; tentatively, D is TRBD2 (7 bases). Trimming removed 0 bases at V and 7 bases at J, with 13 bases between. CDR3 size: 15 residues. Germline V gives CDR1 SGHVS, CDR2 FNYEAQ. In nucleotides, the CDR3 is TGTGCCAGCAGCTTAGCGGGGGGGCCCGAAAATGAGCAGTTCTTC. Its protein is CASSLAGGPENEQFF.

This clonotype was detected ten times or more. The CDR3 DNA reads as TGTGCCAGCAGCGTAGAATTAGGGGACGAGCAGTACTTC. Protein product: CASSVELGDEQYF. This chain links TRBV9 with TRBJ2-7; TRBD1 is a possible D gene (5 bases). The V end lost 0 bases, the J end lost 5 bases, and 9 bases lay between the germline ends. The germline V gene has CDR1 SGDLS and CDR2 YYNGEE. The CDR3 contains 13 residues.

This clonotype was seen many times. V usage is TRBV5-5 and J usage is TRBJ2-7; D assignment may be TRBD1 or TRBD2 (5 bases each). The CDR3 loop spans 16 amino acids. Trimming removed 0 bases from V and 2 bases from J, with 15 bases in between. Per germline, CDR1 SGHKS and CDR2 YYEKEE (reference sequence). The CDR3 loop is CASSLVVGRDPYEQYF. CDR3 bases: TGTGCCAGCAGCTTGGTTGTAGGCAGGGACCCCTACGAGCAGTACTTC.

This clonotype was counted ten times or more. As DNA, the CDR3 is TGTGCCAGCAGTCCACTCCAGGGGGCAGGGGAGCTGTTTTTT. Translation gives CASSPLQGAGELFF. V and J are TRBV25-1 and TRBJ2-2; 8 bases agree with TRBD1. The ends lost 5 bases at V and 8 bases at J; junction bases unmatched: 7. This CDR3 comprises 14 residues. Per the germline V gene, CDR1 is MGHDK and CDR2 is SYGVNS.

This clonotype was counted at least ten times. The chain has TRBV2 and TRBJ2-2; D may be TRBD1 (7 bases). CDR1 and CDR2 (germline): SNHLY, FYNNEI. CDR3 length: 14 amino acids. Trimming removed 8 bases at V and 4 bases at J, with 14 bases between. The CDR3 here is CASRGTEATGELFF. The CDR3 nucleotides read TGTGCCAGCCGCGGGACAGAAGCCACCGGGGAGCTGTTTTTT.

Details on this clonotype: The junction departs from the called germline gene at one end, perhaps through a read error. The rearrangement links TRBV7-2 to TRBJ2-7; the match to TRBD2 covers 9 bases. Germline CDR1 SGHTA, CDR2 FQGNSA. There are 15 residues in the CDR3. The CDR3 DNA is TGCGCCAGCAGCTTCTTTAGCGGGGGCCCGGGGGAGCAGTACTTC. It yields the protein CASSFFSGGPGEQYF.

The CDR3 sequence: CASSRIESSYNEQFF. DNA of the CDR3: TGTGCCAGCAGCCGTATAGAGAGCTCCTACAATGAGCAGTTCTTC. The chain is built from TRBV3-1 and TRBJ2-1; unclear D gene. Germline values: CDR1 LGHDT, CDR2 YNNKEL (reference sequence). V was clipped by 4 bases and J by 0 bases, with 10 bases between them. The CDR3 runs to 15 residues.

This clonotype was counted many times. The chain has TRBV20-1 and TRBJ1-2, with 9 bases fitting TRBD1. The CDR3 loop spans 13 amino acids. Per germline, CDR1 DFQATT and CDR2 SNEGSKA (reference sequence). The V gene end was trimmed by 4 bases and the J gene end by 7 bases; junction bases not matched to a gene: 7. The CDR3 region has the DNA TGCAGTGCTATCCGGGACAGGGATAGTGGCTACACCTTC. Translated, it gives CSAIRDRDSGYTF.

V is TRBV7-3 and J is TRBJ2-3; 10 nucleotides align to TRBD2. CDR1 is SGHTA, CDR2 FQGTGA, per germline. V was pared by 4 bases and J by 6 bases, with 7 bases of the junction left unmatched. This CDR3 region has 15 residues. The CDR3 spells CASSSSGGAWDTQYF. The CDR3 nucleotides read TGTGCCAGCAGCTCGAGCGGGGGGGCCTGGGATACGCAGTATTTT.

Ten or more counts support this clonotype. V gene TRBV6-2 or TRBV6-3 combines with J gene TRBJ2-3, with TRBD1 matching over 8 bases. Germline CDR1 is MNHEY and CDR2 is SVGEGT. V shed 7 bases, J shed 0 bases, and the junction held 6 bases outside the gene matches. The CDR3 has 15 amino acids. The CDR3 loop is CASTGQGLSTDTQYF. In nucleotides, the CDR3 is TGTGCCAGCACCGGACAGGGACTCAGCACAGATACGCAGTATTTT.

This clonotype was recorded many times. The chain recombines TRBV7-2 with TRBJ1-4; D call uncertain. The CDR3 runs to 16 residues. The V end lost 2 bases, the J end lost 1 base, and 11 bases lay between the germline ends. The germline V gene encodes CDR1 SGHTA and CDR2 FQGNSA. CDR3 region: CASSLFSGETNEKLFF. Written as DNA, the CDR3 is TGTGCCAGCAGCTTATTTAGTGGTGAAACTAATGAAAAACTGTTTTTT.

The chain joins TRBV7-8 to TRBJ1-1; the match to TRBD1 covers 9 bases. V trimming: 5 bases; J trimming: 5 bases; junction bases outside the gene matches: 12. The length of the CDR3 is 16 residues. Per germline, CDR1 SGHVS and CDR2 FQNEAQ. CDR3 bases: TGTGCCAGCAGCACACCGGACAGGGGCCGTCCTACTGAAGCTTTCTTT. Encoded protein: CASSTPDRGRPTEAFF.

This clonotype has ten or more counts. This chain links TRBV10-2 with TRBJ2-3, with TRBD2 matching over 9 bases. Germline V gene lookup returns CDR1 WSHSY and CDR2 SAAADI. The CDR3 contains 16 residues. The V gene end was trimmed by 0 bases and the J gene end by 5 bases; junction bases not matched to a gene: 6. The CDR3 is CASSESGGGAIDTQYF. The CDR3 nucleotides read TGCGCCAGCAGTGAGTCGGGCGGGGGGGCCATAGATACGCAGTATTTT.

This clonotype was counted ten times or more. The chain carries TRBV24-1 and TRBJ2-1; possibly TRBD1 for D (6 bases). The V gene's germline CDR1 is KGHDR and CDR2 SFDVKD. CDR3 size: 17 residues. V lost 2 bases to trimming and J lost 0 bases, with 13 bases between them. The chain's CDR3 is CATSDWDTGTSYNEQFF. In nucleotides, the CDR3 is TGTGCCACCAGTGATTGGGACACTGGGACCTCCTACAATGAGCAGTTCTTC.

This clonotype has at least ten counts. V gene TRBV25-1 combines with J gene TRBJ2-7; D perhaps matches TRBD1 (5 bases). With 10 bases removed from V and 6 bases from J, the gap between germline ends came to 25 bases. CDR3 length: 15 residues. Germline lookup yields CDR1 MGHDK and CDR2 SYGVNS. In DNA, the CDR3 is TGTGCCACCTCCCTCGTCCAGGGTATGACGGGCGAGCAGTACTTC. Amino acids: CATSLVQGMTGEQYF.

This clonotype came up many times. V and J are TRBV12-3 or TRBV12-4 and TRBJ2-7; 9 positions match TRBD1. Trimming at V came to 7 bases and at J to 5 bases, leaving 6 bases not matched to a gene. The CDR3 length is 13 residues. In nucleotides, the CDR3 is TGTGCCAGCAATAGACAGGGGGAGCACGAGCAGTACTTC. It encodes CASNRQGEHEQYF.

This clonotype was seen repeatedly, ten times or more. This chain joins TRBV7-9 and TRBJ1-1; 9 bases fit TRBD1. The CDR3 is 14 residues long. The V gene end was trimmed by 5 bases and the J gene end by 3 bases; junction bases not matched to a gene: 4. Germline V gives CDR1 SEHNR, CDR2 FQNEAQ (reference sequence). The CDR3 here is CASSQWDRDTEAFF. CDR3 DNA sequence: TGTGCCAGCAGCCAATGGGACAGGGACACTGAAGCTTTCTTT.

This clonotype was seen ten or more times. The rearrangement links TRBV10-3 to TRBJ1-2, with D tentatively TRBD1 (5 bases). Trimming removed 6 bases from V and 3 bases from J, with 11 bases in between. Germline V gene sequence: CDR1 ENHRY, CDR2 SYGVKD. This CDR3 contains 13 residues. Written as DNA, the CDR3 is TGTGCCATCAGCAGGGAGGAGGACTATGGCTACACCTTC. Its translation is CAISREEDYGYTF.

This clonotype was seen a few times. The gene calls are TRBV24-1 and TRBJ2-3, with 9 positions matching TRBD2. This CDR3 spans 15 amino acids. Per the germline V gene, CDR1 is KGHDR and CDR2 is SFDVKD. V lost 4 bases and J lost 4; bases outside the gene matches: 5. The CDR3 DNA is TGTGCCACCAGTGAGCTAGCGGGGATCCCAGATACGCAGTATTTT. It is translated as CATSELAGIPDTQYF.

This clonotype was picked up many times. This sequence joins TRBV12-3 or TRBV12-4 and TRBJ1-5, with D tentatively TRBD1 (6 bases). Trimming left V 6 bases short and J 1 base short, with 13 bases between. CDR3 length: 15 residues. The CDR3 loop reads CASSDRTISNQPQHF. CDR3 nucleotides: TGTGCCAGCAGCGACAGGACGATAAGCAATCAGCCCCAGCATTTT.

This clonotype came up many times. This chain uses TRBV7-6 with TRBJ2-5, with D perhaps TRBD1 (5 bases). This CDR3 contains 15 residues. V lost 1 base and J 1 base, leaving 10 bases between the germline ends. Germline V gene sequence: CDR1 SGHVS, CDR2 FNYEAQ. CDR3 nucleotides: TGTGCCAGCAGCTTAGGTTGGACACCCCAAGAGACCCAGTACTTC. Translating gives CASSLGWTPQETQYF.

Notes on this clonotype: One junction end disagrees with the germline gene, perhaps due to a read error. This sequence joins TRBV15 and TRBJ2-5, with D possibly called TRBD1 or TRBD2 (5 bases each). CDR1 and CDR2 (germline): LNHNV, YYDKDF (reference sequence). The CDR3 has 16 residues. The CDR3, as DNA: TGTGCCACCAGCAGAACCCGGGGCTCAGAGGTGCAGACACAGTACTTC. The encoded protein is CATSRTRGSEVQTQYF.